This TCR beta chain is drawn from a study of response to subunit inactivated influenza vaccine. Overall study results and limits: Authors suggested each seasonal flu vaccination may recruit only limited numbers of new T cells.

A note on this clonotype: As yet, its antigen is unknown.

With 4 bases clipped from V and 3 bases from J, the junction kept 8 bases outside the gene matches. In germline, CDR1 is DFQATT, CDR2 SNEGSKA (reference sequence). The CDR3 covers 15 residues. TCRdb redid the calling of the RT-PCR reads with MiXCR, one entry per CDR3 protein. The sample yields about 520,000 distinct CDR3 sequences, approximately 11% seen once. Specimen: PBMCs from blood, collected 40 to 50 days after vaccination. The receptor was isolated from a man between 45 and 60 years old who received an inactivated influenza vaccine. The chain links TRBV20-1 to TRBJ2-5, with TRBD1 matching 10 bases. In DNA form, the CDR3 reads TGCAGTGCTACCGGACAGGGGGGCAAAAAAGAGACCCAGTACTTC. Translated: CSATGQGGKKETQYF.